This passage covers 8 T cell receptor beta chains from one sample sequenced in a study of shared T cell receptors in the human thymus. Some clones are missing from TCRdb's copy, which holds only in-frame ones; the method was immunoSEQ multiplex PCR. In the table there are about 380,000 clones, approximately 95% of which are singletons. Input material: thymocytes. These receptors were collected from a human donor.

The rearrangement joins TRBV18 to TRBJ2-7; 13 bases map to TRBD2. V lost 4 bases, J lost 2 bases, and 2 bases stayed unmatched. The CDR3 spans 15 residues. CDR1 KGHSH and CDR2 LQKENI come from the germline V gene. The chain's CDR3 is CASSLGTSGTYEQYF. The CDR3 coding sequence is TGTGCCAGCTCACTGGGGACTAGCGGGACCTACGAGCAGTACTTC.

This chain connects TRBV4-1 to TRBJ2-1; D remains unclear. Germline V gene lookup returns CDR1 MGHRA and CDR2 YSYEKL. This CDR3 has 13 amino acids. Trimming left V 0 bases short and J 3 bases short, with 3 bases between. The CDR3 bases are TGCGCCAGCAGCCAAGATATCTACAATGAGCAGTTCTTC. It translates to CASSQDIYNEQFF.

V and J are TRBV7-2 and TRBJ1-2; a possible D gene is TRBD1 (6 bases). Germline V gene lookup returns CDR1 SGHTA and CDR2 FQGNSA. CDR3 size: 14 residues. V was cut by 5 bases and J by 4 bases, with 14 bases left in between. CDR3 sequence: CASSPLTGGYGYTF. DNA of the CDR3: TGTGCCAGCAGCCCTTTGACAGGTGGCTATGGCTACACCTTC.

The chain employs TRBV28 and TRBJ1-2; the match to TRBD1 covers 9 bases. Germline trimming cut 2 bases from V and 8 bases from J; bases unmatched to any gene: 6. This CDR3 spans 14 amino acids. CDR1 and CDR2 from the germline V gene are MDHEN and SYDVKM. In DNA form, the CDR3 reads TGTGCCAGCAGTTTACGGACAGGGGACAAAGGCTACACCTTC. It translates to CASSLRTGDKGYTF.

The V call is TRBV7-2, the J call TRBJ2-7; 9 bases match TRBD2. The CDR3 has 15 residues. The junction had 6 bases not matched to a gene; V was cut back by 1 base and J by 5 bases. Germline-derived CDR1 and CDR2 are SGHTA and FQGNSA. The CDR3 nucleotides are TGTGCCAGCAGCTTAGTGGCGGGAGGGCCCGACGAGCAGTACTTC. Amino acid sequence: CASSLVAGGPDEQYF.

The chain combines TRBV4-1 with TRBJ1-2; 10 bases line up with TRBD1. Germline CDR1 and CDR2: MGHRA and YSYEKL. This CDR3 is built from 16 residues. With 1 base clipped from V and 3 bases from J, the junction kept 5 bases outside the gene matches. The CDR3 reads CASSQGPGQGYYGYTF. The CDR3 DNA reads as TGCGCCAGCAGCCAAGGTCCGGGACAGGGGTACTATGGCTACACCTTC.

The chain carries TRBV5-6 and TRBJ2-4; TRBD1 aligns across 11 bases. CDR3 length: 15 residues. Unmatched junction bases numbered 6, after V lost 6 bases and J lost 4 bases. Germline assignment: CDR1 SGHDT and CDR2 YYEEEE. The CDR3 sequence: CASKGQGAGKNIQYF. As DNA, the CDR3 is TGTGCCAGCAAAGGACAGGGGGCCGGAAAAAACATTCAGTACTTC. Filled out from reference TRBV5-6 and TRBJ2-4, the complete variable domain reads DAGVTQSPTHLIKTRGQQVTLRCSPKSGHDTVSWYQQALGQGPQFIFQYYEEEERQRGNFPDRFSGHQFPNYSSELNVNALLLGDSALYLCASKGQGAGKNIQYFGAGTRLSVL.

The rearrangement links TRBV5-7 to TRBJ2-5, with D perhaps assigned TRBD1 or TRBD2 (5 bases each). TRBV5-7 is assigned to the ORF class and has an uncertain function. This CDR3 has 13 amino acids. V was trimmed by 0 bases and J by 5 bases, leaving 8 bases between them. The DNA for the CDR3 is TGTGCCAGCAGCTTGGGGGGGATCGAGACCCAGTACTTC. Amino acids: CASSLGGIETQYF.